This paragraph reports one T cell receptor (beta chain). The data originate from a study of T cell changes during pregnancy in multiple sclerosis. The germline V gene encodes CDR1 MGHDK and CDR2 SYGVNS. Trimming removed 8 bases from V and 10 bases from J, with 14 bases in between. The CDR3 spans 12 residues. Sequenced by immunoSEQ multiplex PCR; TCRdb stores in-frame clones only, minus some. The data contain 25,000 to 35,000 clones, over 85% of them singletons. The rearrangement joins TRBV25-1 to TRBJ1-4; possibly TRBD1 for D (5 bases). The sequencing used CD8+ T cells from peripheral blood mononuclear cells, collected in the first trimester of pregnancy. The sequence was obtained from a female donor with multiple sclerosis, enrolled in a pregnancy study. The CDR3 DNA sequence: TGTGCCAGCGGATGGGGCGGGGTAAAACTGTTTTTT. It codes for CASGWGGVKLFF.